This entry lists 20 T cell receptor beta chains sequenced from one sample in a study of T-cell reconstitution after alpha-beta-depleted transplantation in children. Preparation of the TCRbeta library was carried out with unique molecular identifiers. TCRdb re-called the PCR reads with MiXCR, one entry per CDR3 protein. The sample includes 500,000 or so distinct CDR3 sequences, 32% of them seen just once. Material: PBMCs from the stem cell graft donor, obtained from the stem cell graft. These receptors originate from a human donor who donated a stem cell graft to a child with aplastic anemia.

This chain uses TRBV7-2 with TRBJ2-1; 14 bases fit TRBD2. Trimming cost V 6 bases and J 9 bases; bases outside gene matches: 4. Germline CDR1 reads SGHTA; CDR2 reads FQGNSA. This CDR3 has 14 amino acids. Written as DNA, the CDR3 is TGTGCCAGCAGTCCGGGACTAGCGGGAGTTGAGCAGTTCTTC. It codes for CASSPGLAGVEQFF.

This chain uses TRBV28 with TRBJ2-1; the D gene is possibly TRBD2 (6 bases). This CDR3 has 16 residues. CDR1 is MDHEN and CDR2 is SYDVKM in the germline V gene. Trimming took off 6 bases at V and 0 bases at J, with 15 bases between the two ends. The CDR3: CASSRGGAGSYNEQFF. The DNA of the CDR3 is TGTGCCAGCAGCCGGGGTGGAGCGGGCTCCTACAATGAGCAGTTCTTC.

The table lists this clonotype with many counts. The rearrangement links TRBV5-5 to TRBJ1-1; tentatively, D is TRBD1 (6 bases). This CDR3 contains 17 residues. CDR1 and CDR2 (germline): SGHKS, YYEKEE (reference sequence). V gave up 0 bases and J gave up 0 bases, with 15 bases separating them. The CDR3 DNA sequence: TGTGCCAGCAGCTTGGCCGGGAAGGGGGGGATGAACACTGAAGCTTTCTTT. Residues: CASSLAGKGGMNTEAFF.

This clonotype was counted a single time. The rearrangement joins TRBV28 to TRBJ2-3; 7 bases fit TRBD1. Germline CDR1 is MDHEN and CDR2 is SYDVKM. This CDR3 spans 16 amino acids. J was trimmed by 2 bases and V by 7 bases; bases with no gene match: 12. The CDR3 reads CASTRGQVPHTDTQYF. CDR3 nucleotide sequence: TGTGCCAGCACAAGGGGGCAGGTACCACACACAGATACGCAGTATTTT.

The chain links TRBV25-1 to TRBJ1-3; TRBD1 might be the D (5 bases). The CDR3 extends over 15 amino acids. Trimming left V 4 bases short and J 2 bases short, with 12 bases between. From germline, CDR1 is MGHDK and CDR2 SYGVNS. The CDR3 sequence: CASSGGTTAGNTIYF. CDR3 DNA sequence: TGTGCCAGCAGTGGAGGGACCACAGCTGGAAACACCATATATTTT. The full variable domain, rest sourced from reference TRBV25-1 and TRBJ1-3, is EADIYQTPRYLVIGTGKKITLECSQTMGHDKMYWYQQDPGMELHLIHYSYGVNSTEKGDLSSESTVSRIRTEHFPLTLESARPSHTSQYLCASSGGTTAGNTIYFGEGSWLTVV.

This clonotype was counted at least ten times. The V call is TRBV20-1, the J call TRBJ1-2; D ambiguous. This CDR3 spans 14 amino acids. The V end was cut by 2 bases, the J end by 0 bases, with 10 bases between. The V gene's germline CDR1 is DFQATT and CDR2 SNEGSKA (reference sequence). The CDR3 DNA reads as TGCAGTGCTAGAAAAGACACAGCTAACTATGGCTACACCTTC. This codes for CSARKDTANYGYTF.

This sequence joins TRBV6-1 and TRBJ1-1, with 8 nucleotides matching TRBD1. The length of the CDR3 is 14 residues. The ends lost 4 bases at V and 5 bases at J; junction bases unmatched: 6. CDR1 is MNHNS, CDR2 SASEGT, per germline. Here the CDR3 reads CASSAQGVSTEAFF. The CDR3 DNA reads as TGTGCCAGCAGTGCACAGGGGGTGAGTACTGAAGCTTTCTTT.

This clonotype has only a few counts. This chain joins TRBV29-1 and TRBJ2-7; D is unclear. Per germline, CDR1 SQVTM and CDR2 ANQGSEA. The CDR3 totals 14 residues. V lost 1 base and J 0 bases, leaving 10 bases between the germline ends. Written as DNA, the CDR3 is TGCAGCGTTGAAGCCAAGACAAGCTCCTACGAGCAGTACTTC. Protein sequence: CSVEAKTSSYEQYF.

There are many counts of this clonotype. The genes are TRBV29-1 and TRBJ2-1; possibly TRBD1 for D (5 bases). Trimming took 4 bases from V and 9 from J, leaving 19 bases between them. This CDR3 spans 14 amino acids. The germline V gene encodes CDR1 SQVTM and CDR2 ANQGSEA. CDR3 amino acids: CSVGRQGYMGEQFF. The CDR3 DNA reads as TGCAGCGTTGGTCGGCAGGGTTATATGGGTGAGCAGTTCTTC.

CDR3 sequence (DNA): TGCGCCAGCAGCCCCCGGGACGCCTTAGGGCAGTACTTC. This encodes CASSPRDALGQYF. The chain has TRBV5-1 and TRBJ2-7, with D perhaps being TRBD1 or TRBD2 (5 bases each). Per germline, CDR1 SGHRS and CDR2 YFSETQ. V lost 4 bases, J lost 9 bases, and 17 bases lay in between. The CDR3 runs 13 residues.

The rearrangement uses TRBV7-8 and TRBJ2-1; 10 nucleotides agree with TRBD2. The CDR3 has 14 residues. CDR1 is SGHVS, CDR2 FQNEAQ, per germline. Trimming cost V 10 bases and J 9 bases; bases outside gene matches: 12. CDR3 sequence reads: CATRAEREGAEQFF. As DNA, the CDR3 is TGTGCCACCAGGGCGGAGCGGGAGGGCGCTGAGCAGTTCTTC.

CDR3 in amino acids: CASSYPQGYEDTEAFF. The CDR3 DNA is TGCGCCAGCAGCTACCCCCAGGGATATGAGGACACTGAAGCTTTCTTT. This chain connects TRBV5-1 to TRBJ1-1; D is perhaps TRBD1 (5 bases). V lost 3 bases, J lost 3 bases, and 18 bases lay in between. The CDR3 runs to 16 residues. Germline loops: CDR1 SGHRS, CDR2 YFSETQ.

This clonotype was seen a handful of times. This chain connects TRBV7-2 to TRBJ2-3; D gene uncertain. The germline gives CDR1 SGHTA, CDR2 FQGNSA. Trimming removed 5 bases at V and 3 bases at J, with 12 bases between. The CDR3 covers 14 residues. The CDR3 protein is CASSLPWGTDTQYF. The CDR3, as DNA: TGTGCCAGCAGCCTCCCCTGGGGTACAGATACGCAGTATTTT. Complete variable domain (other parts from reference TRBV7-2 and TRBJ2-3): GAGVSQSPSNKVTEKGKDVELRCDPISGHTALYWYRQSLGQGLEFLIYFQGNSAPDKSGLPSDRFSAERTGGSVSTLTIQRTQQEDSAVYLCASSLPWGTDTQYFGPGTRLTVL.

The chain joins TRBV11-3 to TRBJ2-2; 8 positions agree with TRBD2. The V and J ends lost 5 bases and 5 bases, in that order; junction bases with no gene match: 10. The CDR3 is made up of 16 amino acids. The germline V gene has CDR1 SGHNT and CDR2 YENEEA. The CDR3: CASSPRTSGKTGELFF. DNA for the CDR3: TGTGCCAGCAGCCCCCGCACTAGCGGAAAAACCGGGGAGCTGTTTTTT.

The V gene is TRBV29-1, the J gene TRBJ2-2; D possibly corresponds to TRBD1 (6 bases). The CDR3 loop spans 14 amino acids. V was pared by 6 bases and J by 3 bases, with 14 bases between. Germline-derived CDR1 and CDR2 are SQVTM and ANQGSEA. The DNA for the CDR3 is TGCAGCGTCGAAAGGGGGAGTGACACCGGGGAGCTGTTTTTT. It translates to CSVERGSDTGELFF.

This clonotype was recorded a few times. The chain employs TRBV19 and TRBJ2-7; TRBD1 is a possible D gene (5 bases). The germline gives CDR1 LNHDA, CDR2 SQIVND (reference sequence). V lost 5 bases and J lost 5, with 10 bases in between. The CDR3 runs 12 residues. Here the CDR3 reads CASSEAGHEQYF. The CDR3 DNA is TGTGCCAGTAGTGAAGCAGGGCACGAGCAGTACTTC.

This clonotype was counted a few times. The J gene is TRBJ1-5, the V gene TRBV12-3 or TRBV12-4; possibly TRBD1 for D (5 bases). This CDR3 region has 16 residues. Deletions cut 7 bases from V and 3 bases from J, with 19 bases between. This CDR3 is CASNPGGARDNQPQHF. The CDR3, as DNA: TGTGCCAGCAATCCAGGTGGGGCGCGGGACAATCAGCCCCAGCATTTT.

This clonotype was seen more than once but under ten times. The chain joins TRBV4-3 to TRBJ1-4; D is undetermined. Germline V CDR1 and CDR2: LGHNA, YSLEER. The V gene lost 1 base and the J gene lost 7 bases, with 16 bases spanning the gap. The CDR3 is 16 amino acids. This CDR3 reads CASSQGPPTQGEKLFF. DNA for the CDR3: TGCGCCAGCAGCCAAGGTCCACCTACCCAAGGTGAAAAACTGTTTTTT.

This clonotype was picked up a small number of times. The rearrangement uses TRBV12-3 or TRBV12-4 and TRBJ2-1, with TRBD2 matching over 10 bases. The CDR3 has 15 amino acids. The junction had 15 bases not matched to a gene; V was cut back by 5 bases and J by 14 bases. CDR3 region: CASSTQSGTSAREFF. The CDR3 DNA follows: TGTGCCAGCAGTACCCAATCCGGGACTAGCGCGAGGGAGTTCTTC.

This sequence joins TRBV7-2 and TRBJ1-5; TRBD1 aligns across 7 bases. The CDR3 length is 15 residues. V trimming: 5 bases; J trimming: 6 bases; junction bases outside the gene matches: 10. Germline CDR1 is SGHTA and CDR2 is FQGNSA. The CDR3 nucleotides read TGTGCCAGCAGCGCCTGGGGTAGGGGGCGTCAGCCCCAGCATTTT. The encoded protein is CASSAWGRGRQPQHF.